This TCR beta chain was identified in a study of T cell changes during pregnancy in multiple sclerosis. J gave up 6 bases and V 2 bases, and 6 bases lay outside the gene matches. Germline CDR1 reads SGHTA; CDR2 reads FQGNSA. The CDR3 spans 15 residues. Some clones are missing from TCRdb's copy, which holds only in-frame ones; the method was immunoSEQ multiplex PCR. Of roughly 56,000 clones in the sample, 88% were seen once. The rearrangement links TRBV7-2 to TRBJ2-3; 9 bases map to TRBD2. Sequenced here: peripheral blood, sampled in the first trimester of pregnancy. This sequence was found in a female donor with multiple sclerosis, enrolled in a pregnancy study. The DNA of the CDR3 is TGTGCCAGCAGCTTAAGTAGCGGGAGTTTGGATACGCAGTATTTT. Its translation: CASSLSSGSLDTQYF.